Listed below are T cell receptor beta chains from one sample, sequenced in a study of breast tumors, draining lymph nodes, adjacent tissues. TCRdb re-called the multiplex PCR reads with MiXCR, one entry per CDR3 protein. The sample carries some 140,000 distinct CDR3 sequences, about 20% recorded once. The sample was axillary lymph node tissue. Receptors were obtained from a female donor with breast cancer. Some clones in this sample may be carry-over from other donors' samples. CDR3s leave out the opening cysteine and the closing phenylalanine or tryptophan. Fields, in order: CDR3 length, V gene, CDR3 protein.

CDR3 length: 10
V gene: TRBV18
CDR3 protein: ASSPYQETQY

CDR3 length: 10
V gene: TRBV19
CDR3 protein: ASGTLTGEQF

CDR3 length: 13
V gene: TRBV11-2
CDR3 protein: ASSAQQGAGSPLH

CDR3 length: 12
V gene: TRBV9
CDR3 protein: ASSAGLRTDTQY

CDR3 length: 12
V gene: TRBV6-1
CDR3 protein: ASSEGGRDQPQH

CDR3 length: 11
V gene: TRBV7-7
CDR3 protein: ASSLHMNTEAF

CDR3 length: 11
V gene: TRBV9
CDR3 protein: ASSTGPNSPLH

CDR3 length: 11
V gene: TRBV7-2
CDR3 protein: ASSLGHSYEQY

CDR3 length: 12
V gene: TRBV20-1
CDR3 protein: SARGQRSGNTIY

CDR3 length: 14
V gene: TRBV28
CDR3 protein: ASSLLAGASTDTQY

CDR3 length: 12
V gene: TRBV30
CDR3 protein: AWTGGRRTDEQF

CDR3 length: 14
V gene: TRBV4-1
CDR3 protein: ASSQGHGGAKNIQY

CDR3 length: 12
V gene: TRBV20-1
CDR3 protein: SARGQGGNMAQH

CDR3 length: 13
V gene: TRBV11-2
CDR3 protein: ASSLWATATYEQY

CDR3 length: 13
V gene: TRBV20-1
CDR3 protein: SARAILAGIGEQY

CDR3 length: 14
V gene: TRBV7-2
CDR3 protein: ASSPLFQIEYYEQY

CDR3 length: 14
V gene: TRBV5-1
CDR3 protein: ASSLAAGGAYNEQF

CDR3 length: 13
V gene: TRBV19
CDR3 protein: ASSILAGSQETQY

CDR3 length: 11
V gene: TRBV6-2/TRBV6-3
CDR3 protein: ASSYLTQETQY

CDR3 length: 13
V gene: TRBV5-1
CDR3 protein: ASSSKREGKDEQF

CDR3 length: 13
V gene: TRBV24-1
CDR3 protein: ATSDLWQGTDTQY

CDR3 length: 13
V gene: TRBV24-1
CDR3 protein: ATRPRDIGKNIQY

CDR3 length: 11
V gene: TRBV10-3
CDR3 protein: AIRDTAYNEQF

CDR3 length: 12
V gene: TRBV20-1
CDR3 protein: SARELAGKYEQY

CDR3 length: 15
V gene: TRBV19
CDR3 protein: ASSKKQGLAGAYEQY

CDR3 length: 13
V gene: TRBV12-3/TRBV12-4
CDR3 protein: ASSYAGTENSPLH

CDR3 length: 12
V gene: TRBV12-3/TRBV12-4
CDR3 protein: ASSLNPYQETQY

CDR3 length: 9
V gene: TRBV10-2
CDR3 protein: ASRYNEKLF

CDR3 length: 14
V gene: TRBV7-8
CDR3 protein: ASSLVFAGGQGEQF

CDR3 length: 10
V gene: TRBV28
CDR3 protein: ASSLDRAEQY

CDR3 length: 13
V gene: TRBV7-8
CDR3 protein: ASSLVGGITDTQY

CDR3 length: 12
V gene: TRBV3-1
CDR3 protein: ASSPRGLFHEQY

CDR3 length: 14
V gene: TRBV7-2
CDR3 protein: ASSRSGRSSTDTQY

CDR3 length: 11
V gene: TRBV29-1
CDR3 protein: SARSSGSSLQF

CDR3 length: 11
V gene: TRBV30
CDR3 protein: AWSVPPGIELF

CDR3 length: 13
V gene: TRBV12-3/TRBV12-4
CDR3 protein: ASSSRTGPNSPLH

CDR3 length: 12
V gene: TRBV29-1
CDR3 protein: SVEFSGVTYEQY

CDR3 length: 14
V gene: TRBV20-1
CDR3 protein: SARGDRRRSGNTIY

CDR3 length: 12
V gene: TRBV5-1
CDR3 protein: ASSFGTETGELF

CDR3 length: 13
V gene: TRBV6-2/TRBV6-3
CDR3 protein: ASSPSPASYNEQF

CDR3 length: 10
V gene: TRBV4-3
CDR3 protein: ASSRTNEKLF

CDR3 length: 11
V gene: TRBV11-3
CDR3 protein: ASSSGTREKLF

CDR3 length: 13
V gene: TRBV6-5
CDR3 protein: ASSFSPGVLNEQF

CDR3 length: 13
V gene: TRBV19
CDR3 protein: ASSIGLAANNEQF

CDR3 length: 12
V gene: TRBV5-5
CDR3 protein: ASTLGQPTDTQY